This T cell receptor (beta chain) was identified during a study of OX40 agonist ivuxolimab in advanced cancers. Study-level information: With a range of about 23 to 90, age averaged about 59 years, and 75% to 90% were male. Regarding the study as a whole: The average count of expanded clones was higher among CD8+ T cells than among CD4+.

Data came from immunoSEQ multiplex PCR; TCRdb stores just in-frame clones and leaves some out. The table includes about 19,000 clones, about nine tenths detected once. Peripheral blood came from all dose cohorts at three timepoints. The CDR3 contains 19 residues. In germline, CDR1 is SEHNR, CDR2 FQNEAQ (reference sequence). As concerns this clone: The antigen remains undetermined.

The material sequenced was CD4+ or CD8+ T cells sorted from blood, taken in a trial of the OX40 agonist ivuxolimab. This chain connects TRBV7-9 to TRBJ2-5; 7 positions agree with TRBD2. The J call could be wrong; TRBJ2-7 is a better fit for the DNA end. This receptor was identified in an adult with an advanced solid tumor such as melanoma, head and neck, liver or kidney cancer. The CDR3 region has the DNA TGTGCCAGCAGCCCATGGGACTATATCGGAACCGGGGCAGCCTACGAGCAGTACTTC. Protein: CASSPWDYIGTGAAYEQYF.